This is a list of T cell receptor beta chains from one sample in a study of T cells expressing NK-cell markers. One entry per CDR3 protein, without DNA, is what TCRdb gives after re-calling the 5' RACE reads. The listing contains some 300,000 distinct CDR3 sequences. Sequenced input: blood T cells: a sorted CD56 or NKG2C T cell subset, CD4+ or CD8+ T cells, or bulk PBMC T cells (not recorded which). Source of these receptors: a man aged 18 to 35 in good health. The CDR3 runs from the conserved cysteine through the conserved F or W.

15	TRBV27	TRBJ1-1	CASSSPRGTNTEAFF
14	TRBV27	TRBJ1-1	CASTRGARDTEAFF
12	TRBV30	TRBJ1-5	CAWGTANQPQHF
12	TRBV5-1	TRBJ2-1	CASSSTGNEQFF
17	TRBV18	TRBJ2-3	CASSPPSSRLSTDTQYF
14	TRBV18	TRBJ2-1	CASSPGGSYNEQFF
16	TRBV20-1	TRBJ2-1	CSASKAGTSGSNEQFF
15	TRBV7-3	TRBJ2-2	CASSSSTGSTGELFF
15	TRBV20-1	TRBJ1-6	CSARDSGTGSSPLHF
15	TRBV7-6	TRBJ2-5	CASSLAPGVGETQYF
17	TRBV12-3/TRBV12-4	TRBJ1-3	CASTLLGQGPSGNTIYF
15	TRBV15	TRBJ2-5	CATSRDLGVWETQYF
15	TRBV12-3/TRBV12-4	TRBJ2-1	CASTFDSGGYNEQFF
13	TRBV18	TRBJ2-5	CASSPPVVETQYF
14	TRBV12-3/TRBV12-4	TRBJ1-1	CASSRTGDWGEAFF
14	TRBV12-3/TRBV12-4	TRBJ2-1	CASAGRSGYNEQFF
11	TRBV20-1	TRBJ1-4	CSARDREKLFF
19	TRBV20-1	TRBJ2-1	CSARDPTGTSGSSYNEQFF
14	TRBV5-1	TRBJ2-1	CASFRDRDYNEQFF
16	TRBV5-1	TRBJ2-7	CASSKETGTNSYEQYF
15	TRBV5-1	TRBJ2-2	CASAPGTLNTGELFF
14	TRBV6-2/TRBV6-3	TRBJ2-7	CASSLPDTSYEQYF
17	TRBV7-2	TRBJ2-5	CASSAGEAGVIWETQYF
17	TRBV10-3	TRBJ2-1	CAISEGETPSSYNEQFF
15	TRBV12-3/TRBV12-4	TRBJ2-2	CASSLSQAAGGELFF
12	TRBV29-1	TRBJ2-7	CSGEQESYEQYF
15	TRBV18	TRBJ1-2	CASSPVERTNYGYTF
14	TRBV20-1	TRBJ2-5	CSARGRSIGETQYF
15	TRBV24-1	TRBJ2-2	CATSDWDPEAGELFF
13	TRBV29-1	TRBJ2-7	CSVGSKLVGEQYF
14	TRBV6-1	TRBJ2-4	CASGSGRAKNIQYF
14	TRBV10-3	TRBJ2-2	CAISEQGKIGELFF
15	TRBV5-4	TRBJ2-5	CASSSGDRVLETQYF
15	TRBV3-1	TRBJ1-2	CASSQAWGGDYGYTF
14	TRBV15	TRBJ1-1	CATSRNQGGTEAFF
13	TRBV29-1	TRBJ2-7	CSVSTSAGYEQYF
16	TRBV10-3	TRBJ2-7	CAISRSKDLGSYEQYF
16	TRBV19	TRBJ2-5	CASSIPRTGRQETQYF
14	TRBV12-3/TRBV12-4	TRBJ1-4	CASGPLRGGEKLFF
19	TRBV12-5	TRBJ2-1	CASGLVLGPGTDSYNEQFF
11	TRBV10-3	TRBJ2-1	CATRVGDEQFF
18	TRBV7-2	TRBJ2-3	CASSLATRQGIPGDTQYF
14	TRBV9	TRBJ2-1	CASSVGVFGNEQFF
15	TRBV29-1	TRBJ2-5	CSVKTGTGGSETQYF
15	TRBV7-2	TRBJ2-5	CASSHSSGRAETQYF
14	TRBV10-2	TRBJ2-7	CASTDWGYSYEQYF
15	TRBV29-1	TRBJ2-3	CSCWLLAGSRDTQYF
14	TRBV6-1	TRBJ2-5	CASSQQGPRGTQYF
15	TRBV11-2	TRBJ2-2	CASSPPGTSTGELFF
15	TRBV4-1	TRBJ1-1	CASSQEVQRNTEAFF
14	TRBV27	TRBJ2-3	CASSRRPGTDTQYF
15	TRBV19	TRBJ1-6	CASSTPRGDGSPLHF
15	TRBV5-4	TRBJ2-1	CASNARSTGYNEQFF